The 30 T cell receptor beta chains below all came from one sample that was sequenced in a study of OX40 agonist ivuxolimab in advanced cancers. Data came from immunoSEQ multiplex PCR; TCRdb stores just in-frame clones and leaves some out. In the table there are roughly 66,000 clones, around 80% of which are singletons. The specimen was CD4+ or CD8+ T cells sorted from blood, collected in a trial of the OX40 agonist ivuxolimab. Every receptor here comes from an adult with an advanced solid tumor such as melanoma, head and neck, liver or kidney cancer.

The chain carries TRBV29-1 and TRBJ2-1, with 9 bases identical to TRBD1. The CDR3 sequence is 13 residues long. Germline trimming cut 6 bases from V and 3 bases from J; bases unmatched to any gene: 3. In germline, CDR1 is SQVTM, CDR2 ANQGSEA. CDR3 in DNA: TGCAGCGTGGGACAGGGTGGCTACAATGAGCAGTTCTTC. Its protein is CSVGQGGYNEQFF.

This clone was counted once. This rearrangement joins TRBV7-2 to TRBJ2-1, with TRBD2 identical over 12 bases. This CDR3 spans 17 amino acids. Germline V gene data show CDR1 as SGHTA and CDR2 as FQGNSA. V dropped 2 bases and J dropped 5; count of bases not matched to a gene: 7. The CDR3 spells CASSLYRGLAGNNEQFF. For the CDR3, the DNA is TGTGCCAGCAGCTTATACCGAGGACTAGCGGGGAACAATGAGCAGTTCTTC.

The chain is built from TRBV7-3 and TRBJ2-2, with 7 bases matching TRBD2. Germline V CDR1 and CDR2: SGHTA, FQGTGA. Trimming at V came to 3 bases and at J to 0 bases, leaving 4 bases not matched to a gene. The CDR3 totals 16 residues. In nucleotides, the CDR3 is TGTGCCAGCAGCTTCCCCGGGACTACGAACACCGGGGAGCTGTTTTTT. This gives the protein CASSFPGTTNTGELFF.

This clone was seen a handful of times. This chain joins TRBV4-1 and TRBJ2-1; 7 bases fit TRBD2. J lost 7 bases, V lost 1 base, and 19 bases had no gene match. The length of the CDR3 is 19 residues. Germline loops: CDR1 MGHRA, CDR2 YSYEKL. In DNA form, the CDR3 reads TGCGCCAGCAGCCAAGGACTTCTAGGTCGGGGGGTAGGGGCGAATGAGCAGTTCTTC. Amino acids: CASSQGLLGRGVGANEQFF.

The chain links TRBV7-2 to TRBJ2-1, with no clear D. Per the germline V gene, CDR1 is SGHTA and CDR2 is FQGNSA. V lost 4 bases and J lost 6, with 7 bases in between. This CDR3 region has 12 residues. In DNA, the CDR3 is TGTGCCAGCAGCTCATTCGCCAATGAGCAGTTCTTC. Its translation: CASSSFANEQFF.

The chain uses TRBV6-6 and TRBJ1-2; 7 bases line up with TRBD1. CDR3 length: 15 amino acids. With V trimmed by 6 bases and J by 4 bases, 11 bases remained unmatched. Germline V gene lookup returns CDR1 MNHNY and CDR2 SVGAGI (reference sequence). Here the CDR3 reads CASSRPGQTTYGYTF. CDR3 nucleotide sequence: TGTGCCAGCAGCCGGCCGGGACAGACGACCTATGGCTACACCTTC.

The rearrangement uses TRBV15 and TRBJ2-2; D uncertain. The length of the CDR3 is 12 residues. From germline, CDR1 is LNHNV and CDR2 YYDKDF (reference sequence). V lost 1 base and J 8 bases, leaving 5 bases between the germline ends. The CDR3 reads CATSRGEGELFF. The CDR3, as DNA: TGTGCCACCAGCAGAGGAGAAGGGGAGCTGTTTTTT.

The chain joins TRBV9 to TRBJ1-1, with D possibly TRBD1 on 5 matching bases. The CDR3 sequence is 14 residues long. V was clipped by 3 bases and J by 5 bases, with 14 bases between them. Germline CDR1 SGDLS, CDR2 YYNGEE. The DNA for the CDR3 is TGTGCCAGCAGCGCGATGAGTGGGGGGACTGAAGCTTTCTTT. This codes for CASSAMSGGTEAFF.

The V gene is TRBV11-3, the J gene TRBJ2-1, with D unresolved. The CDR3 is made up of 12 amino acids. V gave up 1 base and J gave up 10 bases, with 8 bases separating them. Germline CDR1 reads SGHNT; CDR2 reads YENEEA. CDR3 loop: CASSLGDGEQFF. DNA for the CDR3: TGTGCCAGCAGCTTAGGAGACGGCGAGCAGTTCTTC.

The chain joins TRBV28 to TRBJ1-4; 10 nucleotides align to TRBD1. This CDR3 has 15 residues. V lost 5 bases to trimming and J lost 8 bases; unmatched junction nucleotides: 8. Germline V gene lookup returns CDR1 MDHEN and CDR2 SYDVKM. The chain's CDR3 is CASSTQTGGGEKLFF. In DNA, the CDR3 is TGTGCCAGCAGTACCCAGACAGGGGGCGGAGAAAAACTGTTTTTT.

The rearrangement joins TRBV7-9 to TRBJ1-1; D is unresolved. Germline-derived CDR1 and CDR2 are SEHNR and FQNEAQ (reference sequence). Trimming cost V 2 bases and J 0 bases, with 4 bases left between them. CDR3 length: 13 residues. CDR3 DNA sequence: TGTGCCAGCAGCTTACAGATGAACACTGAAGCTTTCTTT. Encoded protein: CASSLQMNTEAFF.

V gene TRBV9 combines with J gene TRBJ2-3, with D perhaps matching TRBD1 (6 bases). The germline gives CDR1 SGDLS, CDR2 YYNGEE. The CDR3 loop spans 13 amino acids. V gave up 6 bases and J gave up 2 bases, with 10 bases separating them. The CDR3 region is CASNSGHTDTQYF. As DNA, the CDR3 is TGTGCCAGCAACTCGGGACACACAGATACGCAGTATTTT.

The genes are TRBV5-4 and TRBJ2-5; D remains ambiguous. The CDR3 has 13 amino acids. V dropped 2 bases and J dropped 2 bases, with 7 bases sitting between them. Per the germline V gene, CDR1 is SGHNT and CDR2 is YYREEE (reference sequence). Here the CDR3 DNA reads TGTGCCAGCAGCTTCGATCGTCAAGAGACCCAGTACTTC. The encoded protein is CASSFDRQETQYF. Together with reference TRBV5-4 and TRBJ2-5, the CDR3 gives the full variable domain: ETGVTQSPTHLIKTRGQQVTLRCSSQSGHNTVSWYQQALGQGPQFIFQYYREEENGRGNFPPRFSGLQFPNYSSELNVNALELDDSALYLCASSFDRQETQYFGPGTRLLVL.

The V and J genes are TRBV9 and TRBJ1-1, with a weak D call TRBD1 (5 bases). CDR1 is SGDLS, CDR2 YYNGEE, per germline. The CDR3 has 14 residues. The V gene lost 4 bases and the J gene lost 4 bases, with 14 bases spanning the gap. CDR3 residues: CASSPHGGGTEAFF. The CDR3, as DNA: TGTGCCAGCAGCCCCCACGGGGGGGGCACTGAAGCTTTCTTT.

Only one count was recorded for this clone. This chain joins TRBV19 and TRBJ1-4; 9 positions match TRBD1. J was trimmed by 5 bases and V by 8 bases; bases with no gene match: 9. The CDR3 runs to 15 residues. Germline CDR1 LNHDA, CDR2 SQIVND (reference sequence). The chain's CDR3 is CASAGPGQGNEKLFF. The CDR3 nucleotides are TGTGCCAGTGCTGGACCGGGACAGGGAAATGAAAAACTGTTTTTT.

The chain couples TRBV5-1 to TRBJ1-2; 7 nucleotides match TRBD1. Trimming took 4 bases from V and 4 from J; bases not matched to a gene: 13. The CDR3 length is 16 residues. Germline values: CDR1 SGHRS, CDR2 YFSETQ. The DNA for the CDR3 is TGCGCCAGCAGCCCAGGGGGGGCGGGGGCCCTCTATGGCTACACCTTC. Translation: CASSPGGAGALYGYTF.

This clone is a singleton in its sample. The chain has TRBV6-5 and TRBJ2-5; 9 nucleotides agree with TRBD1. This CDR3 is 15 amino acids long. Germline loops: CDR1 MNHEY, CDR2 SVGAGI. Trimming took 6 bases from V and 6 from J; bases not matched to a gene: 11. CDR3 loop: CASSDFTGGRKTQYF. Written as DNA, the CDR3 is TGTGCCAGCAGCGACTTTACAGGGGGCAGGAAGACCCAGTACTTC.

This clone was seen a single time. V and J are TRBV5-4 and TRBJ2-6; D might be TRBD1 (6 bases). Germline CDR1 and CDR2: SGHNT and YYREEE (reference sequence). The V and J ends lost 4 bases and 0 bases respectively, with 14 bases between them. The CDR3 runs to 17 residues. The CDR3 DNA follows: TGTGCCAGCAGCCCCAGGGGTACAACCTCTGGGGCCAACGTCCTGACTTTC. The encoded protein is CASSPRGTTSGANVLTF.

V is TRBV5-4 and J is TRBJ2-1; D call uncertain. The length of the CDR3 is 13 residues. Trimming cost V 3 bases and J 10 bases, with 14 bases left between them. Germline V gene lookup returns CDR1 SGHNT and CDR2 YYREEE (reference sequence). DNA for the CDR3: TGTGCCAGCAGCTCGGACCCTTCGACAGAGCAGTTCTTC. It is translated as CASSSDPSTEQFF.

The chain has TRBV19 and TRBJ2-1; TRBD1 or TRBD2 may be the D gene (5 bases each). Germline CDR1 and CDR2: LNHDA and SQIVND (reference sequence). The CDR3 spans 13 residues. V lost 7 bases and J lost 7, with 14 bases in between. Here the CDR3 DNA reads TGTGCCAGTATGGGACGCGGGCGAAATGAGCAGTTCTTC. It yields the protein CASMGRGRNEQFF.

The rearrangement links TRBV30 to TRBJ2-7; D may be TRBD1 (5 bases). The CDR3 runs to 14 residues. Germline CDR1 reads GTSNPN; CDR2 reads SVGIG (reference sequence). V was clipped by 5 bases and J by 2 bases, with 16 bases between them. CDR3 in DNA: TGTGCCTGGGCACAGGCCGGTGGGACCTACGAGCAGTACTTC. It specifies CAWAQAGGTYEQYF. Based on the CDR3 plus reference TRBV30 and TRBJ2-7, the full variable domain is SQTIHQWPATLVQPVGSPLSLECTVEGTSNPNLYWYRQAAGRGLQLLFYSVGIGQISSEVPQNLSASRPQDRQFILSSKKLLLSDSGFYLCAWAQAGGTYEQYFGPGTRLTVT.

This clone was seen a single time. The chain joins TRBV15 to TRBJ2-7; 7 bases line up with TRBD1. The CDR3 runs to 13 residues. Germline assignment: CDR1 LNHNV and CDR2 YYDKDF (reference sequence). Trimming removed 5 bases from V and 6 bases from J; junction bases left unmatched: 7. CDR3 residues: CATSPRQGGEQYF. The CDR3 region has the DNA TGTGCCACCAGCCCTCGACAGGGCGGCGAGCAGTACTTC. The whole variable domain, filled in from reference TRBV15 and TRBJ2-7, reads DAMVIQNPRYQVTQFGKPVTLSCSQTLNHNVMYWYQQKSSQAPKLLFHYYDKDFNNEADTPDNFQSRRPNTSFCFLDIRSPGLGDTAMYLCATSPRQGGEQYFGPGTRLTVT.

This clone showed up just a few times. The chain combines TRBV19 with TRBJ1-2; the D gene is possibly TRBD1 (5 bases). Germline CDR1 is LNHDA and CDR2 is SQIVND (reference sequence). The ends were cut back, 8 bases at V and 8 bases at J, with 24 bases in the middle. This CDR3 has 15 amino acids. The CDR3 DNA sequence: TGTGCCAGTGGGAGGCGTCCGCCGGGGGAGAGGGGCTACACCTTC. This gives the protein CASGRRPPGERGYTF. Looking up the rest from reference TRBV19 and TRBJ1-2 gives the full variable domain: DGGITQSPKYLFRKEGQNVTLSCEQNLNHDAMYWYRQDPGQGLRLIYYSQIVNDFQKGDIAEGYSVSREKKESFPLTVTSAQKNPTAFYLCASGRRPPGERGYTFGSGTRLTVV.

The CDR3 spells CASSSPRDIEAFF. CDR3 coding DNA: TGTGCCAGCAGTAGCCCTAGGGACATTGAAGCTTTCTTT. This chain uses TRBV6-6 with TRBJ1-1; D perhaps matches TRBD1 (6 bases). The CDR3 loop spans 13 amino acids. In germline, CDR1 is MNHNY, CDR2 SVGAGI (reference sequence). V lost 5 bases, J lost 7 bases, and 14 bases lay in between.

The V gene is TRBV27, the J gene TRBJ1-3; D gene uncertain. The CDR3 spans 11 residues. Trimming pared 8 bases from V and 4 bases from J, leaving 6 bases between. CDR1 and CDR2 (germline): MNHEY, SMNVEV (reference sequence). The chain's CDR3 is CASGYGNTIYF. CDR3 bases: TGTGCCAGCGGATACGGAAACACCATATATTTT.

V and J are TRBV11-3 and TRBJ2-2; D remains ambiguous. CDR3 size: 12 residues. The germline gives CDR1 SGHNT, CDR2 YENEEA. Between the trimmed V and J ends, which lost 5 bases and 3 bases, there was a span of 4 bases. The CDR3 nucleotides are TGTGCCAGCAGCCGACACACCGGGGAGCTGTTTTTT. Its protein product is CASSRHTGELFF.

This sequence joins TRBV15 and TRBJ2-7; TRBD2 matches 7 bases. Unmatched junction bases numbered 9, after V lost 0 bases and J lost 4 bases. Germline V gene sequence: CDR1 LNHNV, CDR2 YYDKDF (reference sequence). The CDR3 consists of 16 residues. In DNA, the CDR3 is TGTGCCACCAGCAGAGAGAGGGGAGGGATGGGTTACGAGCAGTACTTC. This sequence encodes CATSRERGGMGYEQYF.

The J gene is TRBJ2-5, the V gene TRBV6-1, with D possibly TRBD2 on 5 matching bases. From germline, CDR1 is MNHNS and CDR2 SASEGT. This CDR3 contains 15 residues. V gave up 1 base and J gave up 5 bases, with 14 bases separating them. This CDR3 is CASSEGVRRRETQYF. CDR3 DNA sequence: TGTGCCAGCAGTGAAGGCGTCAGAAGGAGGGAGACCCAGTACTTC.

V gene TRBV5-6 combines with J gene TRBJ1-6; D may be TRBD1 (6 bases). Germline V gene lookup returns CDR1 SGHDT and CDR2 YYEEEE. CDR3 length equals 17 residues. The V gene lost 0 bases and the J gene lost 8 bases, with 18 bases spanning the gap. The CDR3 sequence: CASSLEGGGGLDSPLHF. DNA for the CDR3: TGTGCCAGCAGCTTGGAGGGTGGAGGGGGACTGGATTCACCCCTCCACTTT.

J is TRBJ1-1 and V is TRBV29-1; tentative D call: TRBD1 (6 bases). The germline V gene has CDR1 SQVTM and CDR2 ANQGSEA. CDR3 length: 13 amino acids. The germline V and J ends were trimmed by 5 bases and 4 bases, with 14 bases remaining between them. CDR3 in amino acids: CSVYSGQLTEAFF. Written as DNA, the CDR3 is TGCAGCGTTTATTCTGGACAGCTCACTGAAGCTTTCTTT.